These 15 T cell receptor beta chains share one sample of origin, sequenced in a study of cytomegalovirus exposure and HLA in healthy donors. In the PCR, 60 Vbeta and 13 Jbeta primers were used. Method: immunoSEQ multiplex PCR; TCRdb's copy keeps in-frame clones and lacks some. In total, the table holds 200,000 or so clones. Sequenced input: PBMCs. All receptors derive from a boy younger than 18 in good health and CMV-seronegative.

The V and J genes are TRBV27 and TRBJ1-1; D might be TRBD1 (5 bases). V was clipped by 5 bases and J by 5 bases, with 12 bases between them. Germline V gene sequence: CDR1 MNHEY, CDR2 SMNVEV (reference sequence). The CDR3 runs 13 residues. CDR3 DNA: TGTGCCAGCAGTACGTACGGGGGGACTGAAGCTTTCTTT. Residues: CASSTYGGTEAFF.

The rearrangement joins TRBV4-2 to TRBJ2-2, with D possibly being TRBD2 (5 bases). The germline gives CDR1 LGHNA, CDR2 YNFKEQ. There are 17 residues in the CDR3. Trimming removed 5 bases from V and 0 bases from J, with 16 bases in between. This CDR3 is CASSSGERLSNTGELFF. In DNA, the CDR3 is TGTGCCAGCAGCTCCGGGGAGCGCCTCTCGAACACCGGGGAGCTGTTTTTT.

This chain joins TRBV29-1 and TRBJ1-2; D possibly corresponds to TRBD1 (6 bases). This CDR3 region has 13 residues. The germline CDR1 and CDR2 sequences are SQVTM and ANQGSEA. The V gene lost 7 bases and the J gene lost 6 bases, with 18 bases spanning the gap. The CDR3 nucleotides read TGCAGCGCCCAGGGGTCCGGGAATGATGGCTACACCTTC. It translates to CSAQGSGNDGYTF.

This sequence joins TRBV6-6 and TRBJ1-1; 12 bases line up with TRBD1. The ends lost 10 bases at V and 1 base at J; junction bases unmatched: 7. CDR1 is MNHNY and CDR2 is SVGAGI in the germline V gene (reference sequence). This CDR3 is built from 15 residues. Written as DNA, the CDR3 is TGTGCCATCCGAGGGACAGGGGGCGAGAACACTGAAGCTTTCTTT. This encodes CAIRGTGGENTEAFF.

The chain links TRBV9 to TRBJ1-5; tentatively, D is TRBD1 (5 bases). Trimming shortened V by 4 bases and J by 6 bases, and 17 bases separated the two germline ends. This CDR3 is built from 15 residues. Looked up from germline, CDR1 is SGDLS and CDR2 is YYNGEE. Here the CDR3 DNA reads TGTGCCAGCAGCAGAGGGGAGGGTTTGAGTCAGCCCCAGCATTTT. Its translation is CASSRGEGLSQPQHF.

The chain has TRBV7-9 and TRBJ2-7; no firm D call. V lost 5 bases and J 1 base, leaving 9 bases between the germline ends. The CDR3 contains 13 residues. CDR1 and CDR2 (germline): SEHNR, FQNEAQ (reference sequence). Written as DNA, the CDR3 is TGTGCCAGCAGCCCCAGCGTATCCTACGAGCAGTACTTC. Protein product: CASSPSVSYEQYF.

The V gene is TRBV10-2, the J gene TRBJ2-7; no reliable D call. Per the germline V gene, CDR1 is WSHSY and CDR2 is SAAADI. The CDR3 covers 11 residues. Deletions cut 6 bases from V and 0 bases from J, with 3 bases between. The CDR3, as DNA: TGCGCCAGCAGCAGCTCCTACGAGCAGTACTTC. It specifies CASSSSYEQYF.

The chain employs TRBV2 and TRBJ2-5; D unclear. Trimming took 3 bases from V and 5 from J, leaving 10 bases between them. The germline gives CDR1 SNHLY, CDR2 FYNNEI. The CDR3 extends over 13 amino acids. DNA of the CDR3: TGTGCCAGCAGTGAGGCAGTTGTCGAGACCCAGTACTTC. Translation gives CASSEAVVETQYF. Full variable domain (remainder filled in from reference TRBV2 and TRBJ2-5): EPEVTQTPSHQVTQMGQEVILRCVPISNHLYFYWYRQILGQKVEFLVSFYNNEISEKSEIFDDQFSVERPDGSNFTLKIRSTKLEDSAMYFCASSEAVVETQYFGPGTRLLVL.

CDR3 bases: TGTGCCAGCTCGGGTCAGGTGCGAGACACTGAAGCTTTCTTT. Encoded protein: CASSGQVRDTEAFF. The chain joins TRBV18 to TRBJ1-1; D is unclear. The CDR3 runs to 14 residues. Per the germline V gene, CDR1 is KGHSH and CDR2 is LQKENI. Deletions cut 6 bases from V and 3 bases from J, with 14 bases between.

The chain uses TRBV6-6 and TRBJ2-2; 7 bases align to TRBD1. This CDR3 has 16 amino acids. Trimming took 7 bases from V and 2 from J; bases not matched to a gene: 10. Germline-derived CDR1 and CDR2 are MNHNY and SVGAGI (reference sequence). The CDR3 is CASTTPGQRNTGELFF. The DNA for the CDR3 is TGTGCCAGCACCACCCCGGGACAGAGAAACACCGGGGAGCTGTTTTTT.

The chain is built from TRBV30 and TRBJ2-3, with 7 bases lining up with TRBD1. The CDR3 covers 14 residues. Germline V gene sequence: CDR1 GTSNPN, CDR2 SVGIG (reference sequence). The V gene end was trimmed by 0 bases and the J gene end by 4 bases; junction bases not matched to a gene: 4. CDR3 sequence (DNA): TGTGCCTGGAGTGTGACAGGGCAGGCAGATACGCAGTATTTT. Its translation: CAWSVTGQADTQYF.

This chain links TRBV29-1 with TRBJ1-2; tentatively, D is TRBD1 (6 bases). V was cut by 2 bases and J by 3 bases, with 7 bases left in between. This CDR3 region has 12 residues. CDR1 and CDR2 (germline): SQVTM, ANQGSEA. CDR3 nucleotide sequence: TGCAGCGTTGAAAGGACAGACTATGGCTACACCTTC. Translated: CSVERTDYGYTF.

The rearrangement uses TRBV7-6 and TRBJ2-7; no definite D call. This CDR3 contains 14 residues. CDR1 is SGHVS, CDR2 FNYEAQ, per germline. V was pared by 1 base and J by 2 bases, with 9 bases between. CDR3 in DNA: TGTGCCAGCAGCTTAGGTGGTGGCCCCTACGAGCAGTACTTC. Translated, it gives CASSLGGGPYEQYF.

This chain uses TRBV5-1 with TRBJ2-5; possible D gene TRBD2, 7 bases. V gave up 0 bases and J gave up 5 bases, with 14 bases separating them. Germline V lookup: CDR1 SGHRS, CDR2 YFSETQ. The CDR3 is made up of 15 amino acids. CDR3 nucleotide sequence: TGCGCCAGCAGCTTGGAGGCGGGGAGGGGGGAGACCCAGTACTTC. Its protein is CASSLEAGRGETQYF.

The chain uses TRBV11-2 and TRBJ2-3, with 8 bases aligning to TRBD2. CDR3 length: 16 amino acids. Germline V lookup: CDR1 SGHAT, CDR2 FQNNGV. Trimming removed 3 bases from V and 6 bases from J; junction bases left unmatched: 11. CDR3 protein: CASSFRGRGGRDTQYF. The CDR3, as DNA: TGTGCCAGCAGCTTTAGGGGTCGGGGGGGCCGGGATACGCAGTATTTT.